The 5 T cell receptor beta chains in this list originate from one sample, sequenced in a study of cytomegalovirus exposure and HLA in healthy donors. Clones were read by immunoSEQ multiplex PCR, and TCRdb kept only the in-frame ones, dropping some. The profile covers approximately 120,000 clones, with 85% to 90% appearing a single time and more than 2% taken by the ten largest. The material sequenced was PBMCs. Receptor source: a woman aged 18-35 years in good health and CMV-seronegative.

The chain links TRBV9 to TRBJ1-2; D call uncertain. V lost 4 bases to trimming and J lost 4 bases, with 17 bases between them. In germline, CDR1 is SGDLS, CDR2 YYNGEE. The CDR3 runs 15 residues. The CDR3 loop is CASSSANREGYGYTF. The CDR3 nucleotides are TGTGCCAGCAGCTCCGCTAATCGAGAGGGCTATGGCTACACCTTC.

The chain carries TRBV11-1 and TRBJ1-6, with 7 bases fitting TRBD1. The germline V gene has CDR1 SGHAT and CDR2 FQDESV (reference sequence). J was trimmed by 1 base and V by 5 bases; bases with no gene match: 2. CDR3 length: 15 residues. The CDR3 coding sequence is TGTGCCAGCAGCCTGACAGGGTCCTATAATTCACCCCTCCACTTT. This sequence encodes CASSLTGSYNSPLHF.

The chain is built from TRBV27 and TRBJ2-1; 8 nucleotides match TRBD2. CDR3 length: 16 amino acids. Germline lookup yields CDR1 MNHEY and CDR2 SMNVEV (reference sequence). The V gene end was trimmed by 5 bases and the J gene end by 5 bases; junction bases not matched to a gene: 11. CDR3 amino acids: CASSPHREGRNNEQFF. In nucleotides, the CDR3 is TGTGCCAGCAGTCCCCATCGGGAGGGCCGCAACAATGAGCAGTTCTTC.

The chain recombines TRBV5-6 with TRBJ2-7; TRBD1 is a possible D gene (6 bases). The V and J ends lost 1 base and 3 bases respectively, with 11 bases between them. The CDR3 is made up of 14 amino acids. CDR1 is SGHDT and CDR2 is YYEEEE in the germline V gene. DNA for the CDR3: TGTGCCAGCAGCTTGAGGGACAACCTCTACGAGCAGTACTTC. This gives the protein CASSLRDNLYEQYF.

The rearrangement joins TRBV11-3 to TRBJ2-2; the match to TRBD1 covers 7 bases. The CDR3 runs 12 residues. Per the germline V gene, CDR1 is SGHNT and CDR2 is YENEEA. The ends lost 6 bases at V and 7 bases at J; junction bases unmatched: 2. CDR3 amino acids: CASRQGRGELFF. CDR3 DNA sequence: TGTGCCAGCAGACAGGGGCGCGGGGAGCTGTTTTTT.